A selection of T cell receptor beta chains follows, all from one sample in a study of T-cell reconstitution after alpha-beta-depleted transplantation in children. TCRdb re-called the PCR reads through MiXCR, storing one row per CDR3 protein. The repertoire has approximately 980,000 distinct CDR3 sequences, around 30% of them found once; the top ten carry roughly 30%. This sample comprised PBMCs, mostly from graft donor cells, obtained 360 days after TCRalphabeta/CD19-depleted stem cell transplant. The receptors originated from a boy younger than two who had a stem cell transplant for SCID, so the T cells may come from the graft donor. CDR3s include the opening cysteine and the closing phenylalanine or tryptophan. The D gene is left open where the match is weak. The size of a clone is reported for some rows only, either as once, few or many, or as a class for expanded clones.

V	D	J	size	DNA	CDR3
TRBV15	.	TRBJ2-5	.	TGTGCCACCAGCAGAGATCAAGGGGCCCCAAGGGAGACCCAGTACTTC	CATSRDQGAPRETQYF
TRBV12-3/TRBV12-4	.	TRBJ1-1	.	TGTGCCAGCATCATCAGGGAGGGGACTGAAGCTTTCTTT	CASIIREGTEAFF
TRBV19	.	TRBJ1-5	.	TGTGCCAGTAGTATAGGGAGGGGCAGGGCGTGGAATCAGCCCCAGCATTTT	CASSIGRGRAWNQPQHF
TRBV15	TRBD1	TRBJ1-2	many	TGTGCCACCAGCAGAGATGACAGGGGCCTCTATGGCTACACCTTC	CATSRDDRGLYGYTF
TRBV20-1	.	TRBJ1-5	.	TGCAGTGCTAGGGGGCCCCAGGGAGACAATCAGCCCCAGCATTTT	CSARGPQGDNQPQHF
TRBV4-1	.	TRBJ2-1	.	TGCGCCAGCAGCCACCCTAAAGGGGTCAATGAGCAGTTCTTC	CASSHPKGVNEQFF
TRBV5-1	.	TRBJ2-1	few	TGCGCCAGCAGCCCCCTCGGACTCCCCTTGAGGAATGAGCAGTTCTTC	CASSPLGLPLRNEQFF
TRBV12-3/TRBV12-4	.	TRBJ2-1	.	TGTGCCAGCAGGTATCAACAGGTGTACAATGAGCAGTTCTTC	CASRYQQVYNEQFF
TRBV5-1	.	TRBJ2-1	.	TGCGCCAGCAGCTTGCGCTCGTGGGGGGGCCTCAACGATGAGCAGTTCTTC	CASSLRSWGGLNDEQFF
TRBV20-1	TRBD2	TRBJ2-7	few	TGCAGTGTTCTAGGCATAGCGGGGGACTACTCCTACGAGCAGTACTTC	CSVLGIAGDYSYEQYF
TRBV29-1	TRBD1	TRBJ2-5	few	TGCAGCAGCGCCGTTGGGACAGGGGGCCCGTACCAAGAGACCCAGTACTTC	CSSAVGTGGPYQETQYF
TRBV11-1	.	TRBJ2-1	.	TGTGCCAGCAGCTTTAGAAGAGGTGAGCAGTTCTTC	CASSFRRGEQFF
TRBV5-1	.	TRBJ2-5	.	TGCGCCAGCAGCATGGGACTCATAACCACCTTTAAAGAGACCCAGTACTTC	CASSMGLITTFKETQYF
TRBV25-1	.	TRBJ2-3	.	TGTGCCAGCAGCCCCATTAGTGAGCGGGATACGCAGTATTTT	CASSPISERDTQYF
TRBV11-2	TRBD2	TRBJ2-5	.	TGTGCCAGCAGCTTAGTGGGGGTTGGCGGGGGGGCCCGGGAGACCCAGTACTTC	CASSLVGVGGGARETQYF
TRBV7-9	TRBD1	TRBJ1-1	.	TGTGCCAGCAGCTTGCGTCGGACAGGGCCGAGTACTGAAGCTTTCTTT	CASSLRRTGPSTEAFF
TRBV5-1	TRBD1	TRBJ2-1	.	TGCGCCAGCAGCCCCCTGACAGGGTCCAACAACAATGAGCAGTTCTTC	CASSPLTGSNNNEQFF
TRBV4-3	.	TRBJ2-7	.	TGCGCCAGCAGCCAAGAAGGGCACAGGGCCTACGAGCAGTACTTC	CASSQEGHRAYEQYF
TRBV5-6	.	TRBJ2-3	.	TGTGCCAGCAGCCTCGCTACAGGGTGGGACACAGATACGCAGTATTTT	CASSLATGWDTDTQYF
TRBV4-1	.	TRBJ2-6	few	TGCGCCAGCAGCCACGCATCTGGGGCCAACGTCCTGACTTTC	CASSHASGANVLTF
TRBV6-2/TRBV6-3	TRBD1	TRBJ2-7	few	TGTGCCAGCAGTTACTCGGCCCGGGACAGCTCCTACGAGCAGTACTTC	CASSYSARDSSYEQYF
TRBV29-1	.	TRBJ2-3	few	TGCAGCGTTGGACGAAACACAGATACGCAGTATTTT	CSVGRNTDTQYF
TRBV29-1	.	TRBJ2-7	.	TGCAGCGCCGTGGGGGTCTCCTACGAGCAGTACTTC	CSAVGVSYEQYF
TRBV5-1	.	TRBJ2-1	once	TGCGCCAGCAGCTCAGGGGGGGAGACCTACAATGAGCAGTTCTTC	CASSSGGETYNEQFF
TRBV5-1	.	TRBJ2-3	.	TGCGCCAGCAGCTTGGGGGGGCCCTTTGGTGATACGCAGTATTTT	CASSLGGPFGDTQYF
TRBV18	.	TRBJ2-7	few	TGTGCCAGCTCACCATACCAGGGGAGAACCTACGAGCAGTACTTC	CASSPYQGRTYEQYF
TRBV12-3/TRBV12-4	TRBD1	TRBJ1-2	.	TGTGCCAGCAGTTTAGAAATATTGCAGGGGGCAGGAGGGGGCTACACCTTC	CASSLEILQGAGGGYTF
TRBV25-1	TRBD1	TRBJ1-6	few	TGTGCCAGCAGTGATACAGGGGGCAATTCACCCCTCCACTTT	CASSDTGGNSPLHF
TRBV3-1	.	TRBJ2-1	once	TGTGCCAGCAGCCAAGGGTATAGAACAGGGCGCCACAATGAGCAGTTCTTC	CASSQGYRTGRHNEQFF
TRBV5-1	TRBD1	TRBJ2-7	few	TGCGCCAGCAGCCCCATGGACAGGGTGGACTACGAGCAGTACTTC	CASSPMDRVDYEQYF
TRBV2	TRBD2	TRBJ2-1	.	TGTGCCAGCGCGGGACTAGCGGGGTACAATGAGCAGTTCTTC	CASAGLAGYNEQFF
TRBV27	.	TRBJ1-3	.	TGTGCCAGCAGTTTAAGGGCCAGCTCTGGAAACACCATATATTTT	CASSLRASSGNTIYF
TRBV5-1	TRBD2	TRBJ2-2	few	TGCGCCAGCAGCTTGGCCGGTGGTAGCGGGGGGTATTTCTACGTCGCCGGGGAGCTGTTTTTT	CASSLAGGSGGYFYVAGELFF
TRBV9	.	TRBJ1-3	few	TGTGCCAGCAGCGTAGTGGCGGCGATGTCTGGAAACACCATATATTTT	CASSVVAAMSGNTIYF
TRBV7-8	.	TRBJ1-1	.	TGTGCCAGCAGCTTCCCTGGGGCAGCGAACACTGAAGCTTTCTTT	CASSFPGAANTEAFF
TRBV6-5	TRBD1	TRBJ2-7	few	TGTGCCAGCAGCTTACTGCAGACAGGGACCGAGCAGTACTTC	CASSLLQTGTEQYF
TRBV5-1	TRBD2	TRBJ2-3	.	TGCGCCAGCGGCGGGGGGGACCCCACAGATACGCAGTATTTT	CASGGGDPTDTQYF
TRBV20-1	.	TRBJ1-5	.	TGCAGTGCCAGGGAGGATGTAGCCAATCAGCCCCAGCATTTT	CSAREDVANQPQHF
TRBV5-6	TRBD2	TRBJ2-1	.	TGTGCCAGCAGCTCACTAGCGGGGCCCCGCAATGAGCAGTTCTTC	CASSSLAGPRNEQFF
TRBV7-9	TRBD1	TRBJ2-1	.	TGTGCCAGCAGCCCTAATCCAGACAGGGGGGATAATGAGCAGTTCTTC	CASSPNPDRGDNEQFF
TRBV5-1	.	TRBJ2-7	many	TGCGCCAGCAGCACGGGACATCGAGGGGGCTACGAGCAGTACTTC	CASSTGHRGGYEQYF
TRBV20-1	.	TRBJ1-1	.	TGCAGTGCTAGGCTAGGGTTGAACACTGAAGCTTTCTTT	CSARLGLNTEAFF
TRBV6-1	.	TRBJ1-6	.	TGTGCCAGCAGTCCCGACCGGGAGATATCACCCCTCCACTTT	CASSPDREISPLHF
TRBV29-1	TRBD1	TRBJ2-3	.	TGCAGCGTTACCGGGACAGAGGGGTCAAGCACAGATACGCAGTATTTT	CSVTGTEGSSTDTQYF
TRBV5-1	.	TRBJ2-3	.	TGCGCCAGCAGCTTTTTGAGTGAATTCACAGATACGCAGTATTTT	CASSFLSEFTDTQYF
TRBV2	TRBD1	TRBJ2-7	.	TGTGCCAGCAGTGAAAGGGGGCAGGGAACCTTTTCCTACGAGCAGTACTTC	CASSERGQGTFSYEQYF
TRBV28	.	TRBJ1-5	.	TGTGCCAGCAGTTTATACGGCCAGCCGACGCCCCAGCATTTT	CASSLYGQPTPQHF
TRBV4-1	.	TRBJ1-6	.	TGCGCCAGCAGCCAAGGCCCTCTCTCAGCGTCACCCCTCCACTTT	CASSQGPLSASPLHF
TRBV2	.	TRBJ2-2	.	TGTGCCAACGTAGGGGGTCCCGGGGAGCTGTTTTTT	CANVGGPGELFF
TRBV20-1	TRBD1	TRBJ2-7	many	TGCAGTGCTACAAGCAGGGGGTACGAGCAGTACTTC	CSATSRGYEQYF
TRBV28	.	TRBJ1-6	few	TGTGCCAGCAGTCGGAGGGGGGGGAATCATTCACCCCTCCACTTT	CASSRRGGNHSPLHF
TRBV5-7	TRBD2	TRBJ2-1	few	TGTGCCAGCAGCGGGAGGGGAACAGAACAGAGCTCCTACAATGAGCAGTTCTTC	CASSGRGTEQSSYNEQFF
TRBV15	TRBD2	TRBJ2-1	few	TGTGCCACCAGCAGAGACCCCCGACTAGCTGCCGTCGCCTACAATGAGCAGTTCTTC	CATSRDPRLAAVAYNEQFF
TRBV18	.	TRBJ2-3	.	TGTGCCAGCTCCATCAATGCTGGCACAGATACGCAGTATTTT	CASSINAGTDTQYF
TRBV7-2	TRBD2	TRBJ2-1	few	TGTGCCAGCAGCCCCGGTAGCGGGGGGGTTCATGAGCAGTTCTTC	CASSPGSGGVHEQFF